This TCR beta chain stems from a study of shared clonotypes between healthy human individuals. On the study more broadly: The plates for each donor numbered three CD4 naive, three CD4 memory, two CD8 naive and one CD8 memory.

This clone was picked up one time. Other DNA sequences within the sample encode an identical CDR3. CDR3 size: 14 residues. Looked up from germline, CDR1 is LGHNA and CDR2 is YNFKEQ. The ends were cut back, 0 bases at V and 3 bases at J, with 9 bases in the middle. CD8 cells regarded as naive lacked CD45RO, were positively chosen for CCR7, and omitted terminally differentiated effector memory CD45RA+ cells. A deep-level run was used for the assay. Repertoires were generated with immunoSEQ multiplex PCR, while TCRdb's copy carries only in-frame clones and drops some. This sample has about 2,200,000 clones, with roughly 91% found just once.

Sequenced sample: naive CD8+ T cells from PBMCs. The chain carries TRBV4-2 and TRBJ2-7; D gene ambiguous. The receptor was derived from a man aged 18-30 years in good health. Some clones in this sample may be carry-over from other donors' samples. The CDR3 region is CASSQDRVGYEQYF. For the CDR3, the DNA is TGTGCCAGCAGCCAAGATCGAGTAGGCTACGAGCAGTACTTC.